These 9 T cell receptor beta chains came from one sample sequenced in a study of T cell changes during pregnancy in multiple sclerosis. Assay: immunoSEQ multiplex PCR; the TCRdb copy retains only in-frame clones and omits some. Of more than 30,000 clones listed, about 89% are singletons. The source was CD4+ T cells from peripheral blood mononuclear cells, collected in the third trimester of pregnancy. These receptors were taken from a female donor in good health, enrolled as a control in a pregnancy study.

This clone has a handful of counts. The V call is TRBV21-1, the J call TRBJ1-6; the table's D gene call, TRBD1, was not cross checked with the DNA. TRBV21-1 is a listed pseudogene. This CDR3 contains 15 residues. CDR3 nucleotide sequence: TGTGCCAGCAAAACAGGGAGCTCCTATAATTCACCCCTCCACTTT. Residues: CASKTGSSYNSPLHF.

The V gene is TRBV6-1, the J gene TRBJ2-1; 9 bases are shared with TRBD2. V lost 5 bases to trimming and J lost 4 bases; unmatched junction nucleotides: 6. The CDR3 has 15 amino acids. Germline V lookup: CDR1 MNHNS, CDR2 SASEGT. The CDR3 reads CASSHFSGGYNEQFF. Here the CDR3 DNA reads TGTGCCAGCAGTCACTTTAGCGGGGGATACAATGAGCAGTTCTTC.

The rearrangement links TRBV5-1 to TRBJ1-5; D may be TRBD1 (6 bases). V shed 3 bases and J shed 6 bases, with 13 bases lying between them. CDR3 size: 14 residues. Germline loops: CDR1 SGHRS, CDR2 YFSETQ. The DNA for the CDR3 is TGCGCCAGCAGCTCGACAGGCGGAGGTCAGCCCCAGCATTTT. Its translation is CASSSTGGGQPQHF.

V usage is TRBV15 and J usage is TRBJ1-1, with D uncertain. This CDR3 is built from 13 residues. Trimming left V 0 bases short and J 5 bases short, with 7 bases between. The germline CDR1 and CDR2 sequences are LNHNV and YYDKDF (reference sequence). The CDR3 here is CATSRDEATEAFF. The CDR3 DNA sequence: TGTGCCACCAGCAGAGACGAGGCTACTGAAGCTTTCTTT.

The chain is built from TRBV6-5 and TRBJ2-5, with 9 bases identical to TRBD1. The CDR3 spans 14 residues. V shed 7 bases, J shed 5 bases, and the junction held 8 bases outside the gene matches. CDR1 and CDR2 from the germline V gene are MNHEY and SVGAGI. The CDR3 DNA sequence: TGTGCCAGCATTCAACAGGGGGCCGGGGAGACCCAGTACTTC. Residues: CASIQQGAGETQYF.

The V gene is TRBV28, the J gene TRBJ1-2; 8 positions agree with TRBD1. The V gene end was trimmed by 6 bases and the J gene end by 8 bases; junction bases not matched to a gene: 5. Germline CDR1 and CDR2: MDHEN and SYDVKM. The CDR3 is 12 residues long. CDR3 sequence (DNA): TGTGCCAGCAGGCCGACAGGGGAAGGCTACACCTTC. Its protein is CASRPTGEGYTF.

The chain uses TRBV29-1 and TRBJ2-3, with TRBD2 matching 14 bases. The germline V gene encodes CDR1 SQVTM and CDR2 ANQGSEA. Trimming at V came to 7 bases and at J to 5 bases, leaving 14 bases not matched to a gene. This CDR3 has 17 residues. The CDR3 here is CSAKGYLGLAGGDTQYF. CDR3 DNA: TGCAGCGCCAAAGGATACCTCGGACTAGCGGGAGGAGATACGCAGTATTTT.

This rearrangement joins TRBV6-1 to TRBJ2-1, with 10 positions matching TRBD2. Germline CDR1 and CDR2: MNHNS and SASEGT. The J segment lost 8 bases and the V segment lost 8 bases, leaving 9 bases of the junction unmatched. This CDR3 spans 14 amino acids. CDR3 loop: CASRGLAGVYEQFF. The CDR3 DNA follows: TGTGCCAGCCGGGGGCTAGCGGGAGTCTATGAGCAGTTCTTC.

The chain is built from TRBV6-1 and TRBJ1-1; the D gene is possibly TRBD1 (5 bases). The CDR3 is made up of 11 amino acids. Germline assignment: CDR1 MNHNS and CDR2 SASEGT. V was shortened by 6 bases and J by 10 bases, with 12 bases between the two germline ends. CDR3 DNA sequence: TGTGCCAGCAGGGACATCCACTCAGCTTTCTTT. This sequence encodes CASRDIHSAFF.